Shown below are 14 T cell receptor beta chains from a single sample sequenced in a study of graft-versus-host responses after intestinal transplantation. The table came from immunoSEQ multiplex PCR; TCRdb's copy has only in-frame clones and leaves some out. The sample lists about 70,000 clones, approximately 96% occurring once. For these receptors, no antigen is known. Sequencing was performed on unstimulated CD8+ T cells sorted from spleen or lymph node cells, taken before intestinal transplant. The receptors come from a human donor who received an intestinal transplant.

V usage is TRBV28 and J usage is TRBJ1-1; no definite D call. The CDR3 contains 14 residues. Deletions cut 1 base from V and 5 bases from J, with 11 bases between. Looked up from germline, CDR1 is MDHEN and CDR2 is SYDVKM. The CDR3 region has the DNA TGTGCCAGCAGTTTATCTAGATCGGGAACTGAAGCTTTCTTT. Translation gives CASSLSRSGTEAFF.

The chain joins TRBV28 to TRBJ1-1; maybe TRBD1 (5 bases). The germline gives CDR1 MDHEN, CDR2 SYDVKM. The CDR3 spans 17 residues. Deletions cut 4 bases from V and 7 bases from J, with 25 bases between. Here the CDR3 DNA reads TGTGCCAGCAGTTACTCGATACTCCTGGGGCTTCGGCTTGAAGCTTTCTTT. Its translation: CASSYSILLGLRLEAFF.

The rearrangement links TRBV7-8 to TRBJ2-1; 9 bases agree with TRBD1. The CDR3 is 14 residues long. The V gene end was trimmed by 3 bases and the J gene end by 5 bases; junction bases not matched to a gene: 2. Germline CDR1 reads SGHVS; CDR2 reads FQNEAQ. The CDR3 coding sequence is TGTGCCAGCAGCTTGGGACAGGGAAACAATGAGCAGTTCTTC. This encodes CASSLGQGNNEQFF.

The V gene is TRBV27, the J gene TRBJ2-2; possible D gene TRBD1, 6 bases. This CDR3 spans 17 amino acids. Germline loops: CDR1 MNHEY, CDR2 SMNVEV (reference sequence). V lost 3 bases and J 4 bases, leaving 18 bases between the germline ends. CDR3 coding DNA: TGTGCCAGCAGTTTTGAATCCCACGGGACATTCACCGGGGAGCTGTTTTTT. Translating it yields CASSFESHGTFTGELFF.

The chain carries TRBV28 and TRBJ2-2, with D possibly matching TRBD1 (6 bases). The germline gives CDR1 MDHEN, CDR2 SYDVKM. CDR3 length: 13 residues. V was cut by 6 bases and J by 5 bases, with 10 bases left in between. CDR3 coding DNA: TGTGCCAGCAGAGTACAGGGAACCGGGGAGCTGTTTTTT. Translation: CASRVQGTGELFF. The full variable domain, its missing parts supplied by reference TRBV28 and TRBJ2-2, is DVKVTQSSRYLVKRTGEKVFLECVQDMDHENMFWYRQDPGLGLRLIYFSYDVKMKEKGDIPEGYSVSREKKERFSLILESASTNQTSMYLCASRVQGTGELFFGEGSRLTVL.

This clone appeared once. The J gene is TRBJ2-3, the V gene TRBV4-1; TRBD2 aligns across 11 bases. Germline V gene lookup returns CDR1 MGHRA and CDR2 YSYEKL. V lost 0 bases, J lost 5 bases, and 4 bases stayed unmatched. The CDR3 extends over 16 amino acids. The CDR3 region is CASSQEIAGGGDTQYF. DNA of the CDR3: TGCGCCAGCAGCCAAGAAATAGCGGGAGGGGGAGATACGCAGTATTTT.

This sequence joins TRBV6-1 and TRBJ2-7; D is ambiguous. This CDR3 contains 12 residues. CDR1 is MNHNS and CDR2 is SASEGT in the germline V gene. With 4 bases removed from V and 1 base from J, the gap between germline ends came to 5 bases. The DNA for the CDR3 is TGTGCCAGCAGTGCGACGTCCTACGAGCAGTACTTC. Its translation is CASSATSYEQYF.

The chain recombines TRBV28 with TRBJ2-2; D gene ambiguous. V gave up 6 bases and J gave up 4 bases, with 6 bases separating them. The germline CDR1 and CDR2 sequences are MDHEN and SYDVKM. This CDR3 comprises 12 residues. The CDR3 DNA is TGTGCCAGCAGACTTGGCACCGGGGAGCTGTTTTTT. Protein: CASRLGTGELFF. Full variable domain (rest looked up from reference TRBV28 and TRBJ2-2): DVKVTQSSRYLVKRTGEKVFLECVQDMDHENMFWYRQDPGLGLRLIYFSYDVKMKEKGDIPEGYSVSREKKERFSLILESASTNQTSMYLCASRLGTGELFFGEGSRLTVL.

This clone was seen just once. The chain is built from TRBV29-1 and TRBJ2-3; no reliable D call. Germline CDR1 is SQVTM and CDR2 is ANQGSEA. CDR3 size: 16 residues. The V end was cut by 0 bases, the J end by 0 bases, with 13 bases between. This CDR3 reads CSVEDRYVQSTDTQYF. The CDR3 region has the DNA TGCAGCGTTGAAGATCGCTACGTGCAGAGCACAGATACGCAGTATTTT.

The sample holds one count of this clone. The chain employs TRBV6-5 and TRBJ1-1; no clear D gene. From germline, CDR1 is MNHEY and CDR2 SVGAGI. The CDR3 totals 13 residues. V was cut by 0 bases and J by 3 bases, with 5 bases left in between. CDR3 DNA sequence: TGTGCCAGCAGTTACTCTTTATACACTGAAGCTTTCTTT. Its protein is CASSYSLYTEAFF.

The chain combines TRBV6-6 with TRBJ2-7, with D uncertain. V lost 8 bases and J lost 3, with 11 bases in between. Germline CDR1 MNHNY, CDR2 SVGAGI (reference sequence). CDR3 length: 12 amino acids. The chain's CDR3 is CASGPSGYEQYF. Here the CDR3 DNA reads TGTGCCAGCGGACCCTCCGGCTACGAGCAGTACTTC.

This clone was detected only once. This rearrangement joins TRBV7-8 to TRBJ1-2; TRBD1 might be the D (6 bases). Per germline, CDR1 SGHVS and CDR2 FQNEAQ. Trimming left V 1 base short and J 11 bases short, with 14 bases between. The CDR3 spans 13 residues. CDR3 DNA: TGTGCCAGCAGCTTAGTTTGGGGGGGCAGGTACACCTTC. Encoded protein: CASSLVWGGRYTF. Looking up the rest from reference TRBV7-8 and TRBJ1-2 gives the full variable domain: GAGVSQSPRYKVAKRGQDVALRCDPISGHVSLFWYQQALGQGPEFLTYFQNEAQLDKSGLPSDRFFAERPEGSVSTLKIQRTQQEDSAVYLCASSLVWGGRYTFGSGTRLTVV.

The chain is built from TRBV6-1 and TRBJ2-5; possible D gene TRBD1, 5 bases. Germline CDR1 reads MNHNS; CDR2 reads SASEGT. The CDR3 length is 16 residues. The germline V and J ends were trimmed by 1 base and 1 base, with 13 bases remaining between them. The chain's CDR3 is CASSEVLDSTQETQYF. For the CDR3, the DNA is TGTGCCAGCAGTGAAGTATTAGACAGCACCCAAGAGACCCAGTACTTC.

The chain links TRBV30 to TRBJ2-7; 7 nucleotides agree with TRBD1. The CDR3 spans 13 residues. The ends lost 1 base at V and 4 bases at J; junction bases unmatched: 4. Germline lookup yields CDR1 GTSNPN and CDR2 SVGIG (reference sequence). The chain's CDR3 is CAWSEGTEYEQYF. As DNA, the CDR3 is TGTGCCTGGAGTGAGGGGACAGAGTACGAGCAGTACTTC.